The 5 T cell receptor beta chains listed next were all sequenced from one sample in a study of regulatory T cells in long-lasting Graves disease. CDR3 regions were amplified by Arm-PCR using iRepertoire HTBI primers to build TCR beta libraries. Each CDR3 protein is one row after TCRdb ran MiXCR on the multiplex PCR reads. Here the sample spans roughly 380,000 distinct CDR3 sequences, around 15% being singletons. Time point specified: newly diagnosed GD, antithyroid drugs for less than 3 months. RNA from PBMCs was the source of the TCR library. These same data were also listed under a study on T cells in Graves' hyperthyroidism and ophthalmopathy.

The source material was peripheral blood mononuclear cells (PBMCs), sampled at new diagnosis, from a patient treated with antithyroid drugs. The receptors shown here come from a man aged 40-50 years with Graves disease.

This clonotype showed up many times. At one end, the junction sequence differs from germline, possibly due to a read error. Here the CDR3 reads CASSPAGEKLFF. The CDR3 coding sequence is TGCGCCAGCAGCCCGGCGGGTGAAAAACTGTTTTTT. V usage is TRBV18 and J usage is TRBJ1-4; D gene unclear. Germline V CDR1 and CDR2: KGHSH, LQKENI. This CDR3 region has 12 residues.

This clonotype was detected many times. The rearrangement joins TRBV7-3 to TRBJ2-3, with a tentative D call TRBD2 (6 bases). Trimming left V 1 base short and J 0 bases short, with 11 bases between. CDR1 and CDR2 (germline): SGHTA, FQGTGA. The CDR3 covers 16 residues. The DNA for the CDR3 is TGTGCCAGCAGCTTAATCGCGACTAGGAGCACAGATACGCAGTATTTT. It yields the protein CASSLIATRSTDTQYF.

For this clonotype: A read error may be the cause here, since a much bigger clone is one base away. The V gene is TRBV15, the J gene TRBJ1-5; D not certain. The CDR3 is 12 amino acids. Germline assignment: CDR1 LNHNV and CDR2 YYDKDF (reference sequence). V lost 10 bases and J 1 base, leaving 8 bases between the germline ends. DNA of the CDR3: TGTGCCATCGGAGACAGCAATCAGCCCCAGCATTTT. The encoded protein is CAIGDSNQPQHF. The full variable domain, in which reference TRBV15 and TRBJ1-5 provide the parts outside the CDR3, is DAMVIQNPRYQVTQFGKPVTLSCSQTLNHNVMYWYQQKSSQAPKLLFHYYDKDFNNEADTPDNFQSRRPNTSFCFLDIRSPGLGDTAMYLCAIGDSNQPQHFGDGTRLSIL.

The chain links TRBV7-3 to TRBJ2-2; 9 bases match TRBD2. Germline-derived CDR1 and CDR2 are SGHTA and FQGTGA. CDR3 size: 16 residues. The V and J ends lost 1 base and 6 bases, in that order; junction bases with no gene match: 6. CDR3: CASSLNWRGGSGELFF. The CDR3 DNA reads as TGTGCCAGCAGCTTAAACTGGCGGGGGGGCTCCGGGGAGCTGTTTTTT.

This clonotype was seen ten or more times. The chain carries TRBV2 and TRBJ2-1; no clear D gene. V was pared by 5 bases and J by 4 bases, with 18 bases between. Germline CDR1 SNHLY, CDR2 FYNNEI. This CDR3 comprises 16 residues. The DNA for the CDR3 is TGTGCCAGCAGTCCTCACGAAAGTGGGGAATACAATGAGCAGTTCTTC. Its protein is CASSPHESGEYNEQFF.